This T cell receptor beta chain was recovered during a study of cytomegalovirus exposure and HLA in healthy donors. The primer mix had 60 Vbeta and 13 Jbeta primers. Some clones are missing from TCRdb's copy, which holds only in-frame ones; the method was immunoSEQ multiplex PCR. The table shows around 170,000 clones, with around 79% occurring only once. Regarding the study as a whole: Immune exposure information available was restricted to CMV serostatus. Associated with HLA alleles at 0.05 false discovery rate in a later analysis were around 15,000 TCR beta sequences.

Notes on this clone: No antigen is known for it.

The sequenced sample was PBMCs. This receptor was taken from a woman between 40 and 55 years old in good health and CMV-seronegative.

CDR3: CASNRPLQETQYF. CDR3 DNA sequence: TGTGCCAGCAACCGTCCGCTACAAGAGACCCAGTACTTC. The genes are TRBV2 and TRBJ2-5, with D uncertain. V dropped 7 bases and J dropped 2 bases, with 11 bases sitting between them. The germline V gene encodes CDR1 SNHLY and CDR2 FYNNEI. This CDR3 has 13 residues.